This T cell receptor beta chain was retrieved from a study of cytomegalovirus exposure and HLA in healthy donors. Researchers ran the PCR with 60 Vbeta and 13 Jbeta primers. Using immunoSEQ multiplex PCR, the repertoire was profiled, and TCRdb retains in-frame clones only, with some absent. The sample table sets out some 130,000 clones. The CDR3 sequence is 14 residues long. CDR1 is SGHNT, CDR2 YYREEE, per germline (reference sequence). Trimming took 2 bases from V and 3 from J, leaving 8 bases between them. In the case of this clone: The target antigen is unknown.

Whole-study findings and limits: The study labeled roughly 160 TCR beta chains cytomegalovirus-associated.

This chain joins TRBV5-4 and TRBJ2-2; D possibly corresponds to TRBD1 (5 bases). Sequenced input: PBMCs. This clonotype originated in a woman aged 35 to 49 in good health and CMV-seropositive. The CDR3 DNA reads as TGTGCCAGCAGCTTCCTACAGGACACCGGGGAGCTGTTTTTT. It specifies CASSFLQDTGELFF.